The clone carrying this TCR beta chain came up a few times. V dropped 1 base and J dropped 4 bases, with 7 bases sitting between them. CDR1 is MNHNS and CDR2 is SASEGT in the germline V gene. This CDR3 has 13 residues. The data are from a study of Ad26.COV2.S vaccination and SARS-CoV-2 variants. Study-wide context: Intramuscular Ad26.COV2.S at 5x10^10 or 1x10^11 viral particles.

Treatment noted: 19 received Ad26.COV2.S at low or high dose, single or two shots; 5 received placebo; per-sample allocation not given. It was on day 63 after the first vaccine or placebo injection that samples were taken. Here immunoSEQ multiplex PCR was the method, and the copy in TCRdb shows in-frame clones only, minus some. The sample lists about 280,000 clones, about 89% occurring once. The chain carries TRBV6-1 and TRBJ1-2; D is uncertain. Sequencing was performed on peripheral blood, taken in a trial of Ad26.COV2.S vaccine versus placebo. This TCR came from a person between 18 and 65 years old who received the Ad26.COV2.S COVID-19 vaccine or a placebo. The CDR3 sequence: CASSEDPVYGYTF. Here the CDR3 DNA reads TGTGCCAGCAGTGAAGATCCAGTCTATGGCTACACCTTC.